This TCR beta chain was profiled in a study of preoperative IRX-2 immunotherapy in early breast cancer. Sequencing was performed with immunoSEQ multiplex PCR; in TCRdb, only in-frame clones are kept and a portion is missing. The sample holds 75,000 to 100,000 clones, 75% to 90% seen once. As to treatment: preoperative locoregional IRX-2 cytokine immunotherapy. Patients received preoperative, locoregional IRX-2 cytokine immunotherapy in a phase Ib study. Germline V gene lookup returns CDR1 SGHRS and CDR2 YFSETQ. Trimming took off 9 bases at V and 0 bases at J, with 19 bases between the two ends. The CDR3 has 15 residues.

The TCR comes from a human donor with breast cancer. V and J are TRBV5-1 and TRBJ2-7, with D perhaps assigned TRBD1 or TRBD2 (5 bases each). The sample consisted of tumor tissue, taken after IRX-2 immunotherapy. CDR3 DNA: TGCGCCACGGGGACCGGCGCCCTAGGCTCCTACGAGCAGTACTTC. This encodes CATGTGALGSYEQYF.